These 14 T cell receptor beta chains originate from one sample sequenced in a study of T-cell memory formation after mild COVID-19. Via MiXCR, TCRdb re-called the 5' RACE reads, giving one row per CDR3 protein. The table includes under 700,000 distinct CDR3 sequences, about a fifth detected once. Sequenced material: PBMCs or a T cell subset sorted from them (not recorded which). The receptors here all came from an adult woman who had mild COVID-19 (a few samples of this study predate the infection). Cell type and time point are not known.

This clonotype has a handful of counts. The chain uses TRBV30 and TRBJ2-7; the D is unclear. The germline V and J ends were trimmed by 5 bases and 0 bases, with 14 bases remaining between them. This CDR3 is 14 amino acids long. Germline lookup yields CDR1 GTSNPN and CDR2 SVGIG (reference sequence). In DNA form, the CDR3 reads TGTGCCTGGGGTCTTTGGGGTTCCTCCTACGAGCAGTACTTC. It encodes CAWGLWGSSYEQYF.

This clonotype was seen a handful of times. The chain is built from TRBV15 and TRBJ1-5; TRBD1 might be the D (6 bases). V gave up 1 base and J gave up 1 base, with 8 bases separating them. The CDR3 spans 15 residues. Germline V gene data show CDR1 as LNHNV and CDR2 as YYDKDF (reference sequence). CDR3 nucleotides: TGTGCCACCAGCAGAGCCCAGGGGAGCAATCAGCCCCAGCATTTT. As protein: CATSRAQGSNQPQHF.

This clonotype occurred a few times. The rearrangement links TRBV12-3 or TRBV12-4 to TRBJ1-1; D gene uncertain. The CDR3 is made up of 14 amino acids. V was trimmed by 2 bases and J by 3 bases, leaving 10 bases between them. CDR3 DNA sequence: TGTGCCAGCAGTTTACTACCCCGGGACACTGAAGCTTTCTTT. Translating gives CASSLLPRDTEAFF.

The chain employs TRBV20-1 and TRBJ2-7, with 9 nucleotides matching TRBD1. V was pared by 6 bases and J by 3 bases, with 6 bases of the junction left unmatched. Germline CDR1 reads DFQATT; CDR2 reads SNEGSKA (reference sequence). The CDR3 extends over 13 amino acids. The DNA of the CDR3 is TGCAGTGCCCCAGGACAGGGGAACTACGAGCAGTACTTC. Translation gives CSAPGQGNYEQYF.

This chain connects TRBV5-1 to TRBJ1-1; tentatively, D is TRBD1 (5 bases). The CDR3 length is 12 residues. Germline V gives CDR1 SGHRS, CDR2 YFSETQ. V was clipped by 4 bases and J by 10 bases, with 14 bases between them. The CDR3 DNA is TGCGCCAGCAGCCACGGGGGTAGCGGAGCTTTCTTT. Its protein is CASSHGGSGAFF.

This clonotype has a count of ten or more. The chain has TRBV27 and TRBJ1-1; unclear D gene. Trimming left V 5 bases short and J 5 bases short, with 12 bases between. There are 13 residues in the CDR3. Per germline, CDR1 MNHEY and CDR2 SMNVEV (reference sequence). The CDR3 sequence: CASSQQGRTEAFF. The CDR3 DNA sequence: TGTGCCAGCAGTCAACAAGGGCGGACTGAAGCTTTCTTT.

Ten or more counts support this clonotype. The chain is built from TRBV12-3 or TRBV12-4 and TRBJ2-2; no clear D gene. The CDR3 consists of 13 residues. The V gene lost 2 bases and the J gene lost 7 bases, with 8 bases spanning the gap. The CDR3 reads CASSLLEGGELFF. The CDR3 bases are TGTGCCAGCAGTTTATTGGAAGGCGGGGAGCTGTTTTTT.

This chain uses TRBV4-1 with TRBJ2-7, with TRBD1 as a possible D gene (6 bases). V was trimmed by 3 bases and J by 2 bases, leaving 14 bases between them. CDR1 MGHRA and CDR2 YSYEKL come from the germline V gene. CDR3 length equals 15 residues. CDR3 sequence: CASSQNRDTTYEQYF. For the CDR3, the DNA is TGCGCCAGCAGCCAGAACCGGGACACTACCTACGAGCAGTACTTC.

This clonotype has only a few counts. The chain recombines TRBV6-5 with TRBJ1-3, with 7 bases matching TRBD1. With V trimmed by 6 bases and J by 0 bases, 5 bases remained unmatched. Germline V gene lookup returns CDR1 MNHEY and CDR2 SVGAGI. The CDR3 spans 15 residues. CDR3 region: CASRQTGLSGNTIYF. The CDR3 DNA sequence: TGTGCCAGCAGACAGACAGGGCTCTCTGGAAACACCATATATTTT.

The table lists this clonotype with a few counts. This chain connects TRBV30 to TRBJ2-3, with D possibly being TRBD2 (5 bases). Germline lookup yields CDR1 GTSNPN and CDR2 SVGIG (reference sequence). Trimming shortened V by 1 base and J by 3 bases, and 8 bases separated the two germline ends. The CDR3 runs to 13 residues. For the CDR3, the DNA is TGTGCCTGGAGTGCCGGGGTAACAGATACGCAGTATTTT. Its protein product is CAWSAGVTDTQYF.

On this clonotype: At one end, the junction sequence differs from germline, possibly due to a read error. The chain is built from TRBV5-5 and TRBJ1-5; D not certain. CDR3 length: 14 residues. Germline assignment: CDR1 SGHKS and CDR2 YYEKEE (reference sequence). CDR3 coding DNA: TGTGCCAGCAGTTTGGAGGCGGGAAGTCAGCCCCAGCATTTT. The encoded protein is CASSLEAGSQPQHF.

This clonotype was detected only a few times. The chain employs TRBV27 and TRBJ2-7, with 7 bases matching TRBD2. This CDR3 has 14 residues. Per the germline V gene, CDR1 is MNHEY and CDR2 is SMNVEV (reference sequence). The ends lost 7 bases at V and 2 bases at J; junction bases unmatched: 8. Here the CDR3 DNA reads TGTGCCAGCAATCCAGCGGGATTCCCCTACGAGCAGTACTTC. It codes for CASNPAGFPYEQYF.

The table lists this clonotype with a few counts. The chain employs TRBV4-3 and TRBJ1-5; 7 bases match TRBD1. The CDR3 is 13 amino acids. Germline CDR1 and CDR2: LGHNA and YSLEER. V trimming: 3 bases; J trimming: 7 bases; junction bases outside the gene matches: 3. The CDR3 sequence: CASSQTGIQPQHF. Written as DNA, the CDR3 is TGCGCCAGCAGCCAGACAGGGATCCAGCCCCAGCATTTT.

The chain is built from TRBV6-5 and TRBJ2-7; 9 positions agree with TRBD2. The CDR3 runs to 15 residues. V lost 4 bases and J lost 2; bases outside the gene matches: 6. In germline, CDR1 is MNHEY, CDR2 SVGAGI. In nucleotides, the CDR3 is TGTGCCAGCAGTTTAGCGGGGGATTTTACCTACGAGCAGTACTTC. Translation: CASSLAGDFTYEQYF.